This entry features one T cell receptor (beta chain) sequence. Its antigen remains unknown. This CDR3 has 15 residues. Trimming cost V 4 bases and J 6 bases; bases outside gene matches: 7. Germline loops: CDR1 SGHTA, CDR2 FQGNSA. This record belongs to a study of vaccination effects on CD4 cells after COVID-19. General study points: In the late period after vaccination, infection- and vaccine-induced clones contracted markedly. The study enrolled few convalescent patients and sampled no early post-infection timepoints.

Antigen-specific CD4+ T cells were expanded with viral peptide pools in the ViraFEST assay before sequencing. Having been cultured for 10 days, the cells underwent CD4+ T cell isolation. Participants completed two doses of the BNT162b2 or mRNA-1273 vaccine. All vaccine recipients tested negative for nucleocapsid antibodies and had never contracted SARS-CoV-2 infection. Cultures had half their medium replaced with IL-2 medium on days 3 and 7. Method: immunoSEQ multiplex PCR; TCRdb's copy keeps in-frame clones and lacks some. This table holds more than 13,000 clones, approximately 70% found once. The chain recombines TRBV7-2 with TRBJ1-5, with 9 bases that match TRBD1. This clonotype originated in a human donor who received a COVID-19 vaccine. Sequencing used CD4+ T cells from PBMCs cultured with HCoV-NL63 spike peptides, obtained after COVID-19 vaccination. CDR3 loop: CASSSAGTGFQPQHF. DNA for the CDR3: TGTGCCAGCAGCTCGGCCGGGACAGGGTTTCAGCCCCAGCATTTT.